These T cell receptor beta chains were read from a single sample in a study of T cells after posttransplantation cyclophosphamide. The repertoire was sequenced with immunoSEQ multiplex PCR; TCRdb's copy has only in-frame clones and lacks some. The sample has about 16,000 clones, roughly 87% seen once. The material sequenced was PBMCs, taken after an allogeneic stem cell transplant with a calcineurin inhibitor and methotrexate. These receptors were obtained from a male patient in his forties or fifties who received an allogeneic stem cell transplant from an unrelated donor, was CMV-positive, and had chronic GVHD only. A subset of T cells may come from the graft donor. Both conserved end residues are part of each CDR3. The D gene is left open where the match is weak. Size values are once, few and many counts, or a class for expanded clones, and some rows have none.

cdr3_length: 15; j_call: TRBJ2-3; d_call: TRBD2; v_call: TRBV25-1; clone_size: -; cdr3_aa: CASEASSGAPDTQYF; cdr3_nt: TGTGCCAGCGAAGCCTCCAGCGGGGCTCCAGATACGCAGTATTTT
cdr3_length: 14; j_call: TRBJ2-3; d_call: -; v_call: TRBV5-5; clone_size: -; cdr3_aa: CASNPYSPTDTQYF; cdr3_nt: TGTGCCAGCAATCCTTATTCCCCCACAGATACGCAGTATTTT
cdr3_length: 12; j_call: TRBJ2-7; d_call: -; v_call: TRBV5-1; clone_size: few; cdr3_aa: CASSRDIYEQYF; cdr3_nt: TGCGCCAGCAGCCGGGACATCTACGAGCAGTACTTC
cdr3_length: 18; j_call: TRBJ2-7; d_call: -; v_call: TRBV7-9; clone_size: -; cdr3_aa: CASSLAVLDRPTAGEQYF; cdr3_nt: TGTGCCAGCAGCTTAGCGGTCCTTGACAGGCCTACGGCTGGCGAGCAGTACTTC
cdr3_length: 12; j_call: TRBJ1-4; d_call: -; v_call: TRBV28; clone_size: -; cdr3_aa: CASRLTNEKLFF; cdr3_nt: TGTGCCAGCAGACTAACTAATGAAAAACTGTTTTTT
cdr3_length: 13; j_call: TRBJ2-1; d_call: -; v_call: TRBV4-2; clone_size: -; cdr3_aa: CASNQGLYNEQFF; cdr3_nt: TGTGCCAGCAACCAGGGACTCTACAATGAGCAGTTCTTC
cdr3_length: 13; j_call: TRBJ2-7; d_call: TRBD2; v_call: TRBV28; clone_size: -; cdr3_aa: CATMTSGRNEQYF; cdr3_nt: TGTGCCACCATGACTAGCGGGAGAAACGAGCAGTACTTC
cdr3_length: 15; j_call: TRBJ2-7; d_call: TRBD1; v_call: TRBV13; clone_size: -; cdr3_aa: CASSLMGQGAYEQYF; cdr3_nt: TGTGCCAGCAGCTTAATGGGACAGGGGGCCTACGAGCAGTACTTC
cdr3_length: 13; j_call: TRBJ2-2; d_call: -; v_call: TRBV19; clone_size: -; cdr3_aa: CASSGGNTGELFF; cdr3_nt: TGTGCCAGTAGTGGAGGGAACACCGGGGAGCTGTTTTTT
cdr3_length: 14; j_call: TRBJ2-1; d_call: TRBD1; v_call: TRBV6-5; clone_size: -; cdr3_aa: CASSPGTGYNEQFF; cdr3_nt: TGTGCCAGCAGCCCCGGGACAGGCTACAATGAGCAGTTCTTC
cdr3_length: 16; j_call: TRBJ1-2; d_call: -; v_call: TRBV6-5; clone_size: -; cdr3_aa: CASSYSSPGGVGGYTF; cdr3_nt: TGTGCCAGCAGTTACTCGAGTCCAGGAGGCGTGGGGGGCTACACCTTC
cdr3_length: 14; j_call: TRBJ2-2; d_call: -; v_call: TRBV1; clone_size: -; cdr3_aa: CTSNLLRVPGELFF; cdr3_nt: TGCACCAGCAACCTCCTAAGAGTTCCCGGGGAGCTGTTTTTT
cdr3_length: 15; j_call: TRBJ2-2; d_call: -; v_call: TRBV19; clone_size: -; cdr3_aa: CASSILASNTGELFF; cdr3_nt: TGTGCCAGTAGTATACTAGCGTCGAACACCGGGGAGCTGTTTTTT
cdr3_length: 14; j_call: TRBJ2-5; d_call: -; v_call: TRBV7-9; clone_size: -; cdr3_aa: CASSSSGSQETQYF; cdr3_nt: TGTGCCAGCAGCTCCTCAGGTTCACAAGAGACCCAGTACTTC
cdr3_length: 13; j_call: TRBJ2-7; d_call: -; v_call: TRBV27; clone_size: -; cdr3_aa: CASSFSGSYEQYF; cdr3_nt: TGTGCCAGCAGTTTTTCCGGGTCCTACGAGCAGTACTTC
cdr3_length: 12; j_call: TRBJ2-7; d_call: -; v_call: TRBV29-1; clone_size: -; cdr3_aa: CSVEDRGYEQYF; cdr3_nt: TGCAGCGTTGAAGATCGAGGCTACGAGCAGTACTTC
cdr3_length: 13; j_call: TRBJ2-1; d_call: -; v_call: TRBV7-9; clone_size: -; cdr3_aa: CASSFEVNNEQFF; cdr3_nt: TGTGCCAGCAGCTTCGAGGTTAACAATGAGCAGTTCTTC